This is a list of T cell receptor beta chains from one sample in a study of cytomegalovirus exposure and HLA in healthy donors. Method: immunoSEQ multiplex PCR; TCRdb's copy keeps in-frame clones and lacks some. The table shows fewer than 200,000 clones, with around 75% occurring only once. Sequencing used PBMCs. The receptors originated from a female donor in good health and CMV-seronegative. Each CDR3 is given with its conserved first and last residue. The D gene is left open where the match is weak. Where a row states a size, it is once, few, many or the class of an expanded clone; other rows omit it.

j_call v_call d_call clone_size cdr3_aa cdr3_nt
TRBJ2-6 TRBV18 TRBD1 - CASSSRDRGRSGANVLTF TGTGCCAGCTCATCCCGGGACAGGGGTCGCTCTGGGGCCAACGTCCTGACTTTC
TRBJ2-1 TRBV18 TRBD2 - CASSPLGTSGYNEQFF TGTGCCAGCTCACCATTGGGGACTAGCGGCTACAATGAGCAGTTCTTC
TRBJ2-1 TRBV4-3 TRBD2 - CASSQGYLAGFYNEQFF TGCGCCAGCAGCCAAGGTTACCTAGCGGGATTCTACAATGAGCAGTTCTTC
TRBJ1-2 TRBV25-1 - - CASSEPGTPVYGYTF TGTGCCAGCAGTGAACCAGGAACGCCGGTCTATGGCTACACCTTC
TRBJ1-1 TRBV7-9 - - CASSGGTRPYRAFF TGTGCCAGCAGCGGGGGGACCCGGCCCTATAGAGCTTTCTTT
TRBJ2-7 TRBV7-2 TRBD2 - CASSFRLAGVSNEQYF TGTGCCAGCAGCTTCCGACTAGCGGGAGTGAGCAACGAGCAGTACTTC
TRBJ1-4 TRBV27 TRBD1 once CASSPRDRGIEKLFF TGTGCCAGCAGTCCCCGGGACAGGGGAATTGAAAAACTGTTTTTT
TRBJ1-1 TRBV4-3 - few CASSRSGNTEAFF TGCGCCAGCAGCCGATCGGGGAACACTGAAGCTTTCTTT
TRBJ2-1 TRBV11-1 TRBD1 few CASSYRDRGGNEQFF TGTGCCAGCAGCTACCGGGACAGGGGGGGAAATGAGCAGTTCTTC
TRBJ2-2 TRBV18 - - CASSPPPGVPGELFF TGTGCCAGCTCACCACCGCCAGGGGTTCCCGGGGAGCTGTTTTTT
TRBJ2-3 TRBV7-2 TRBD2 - CASSPSAGGWNTQYF TGTGCCAGCAGTCCGTCCGCGGGAGGTTGGAATACGCAGTATTTT
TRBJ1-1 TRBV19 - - CASSTLGDGDTEAFF TGTGCCAGTAGTACCTTAGGGGATGGTGACACTGAAGCTTTCTTT
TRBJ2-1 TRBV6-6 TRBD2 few CASSQRDHNEQFF TGTGCCAGCAGTCAGCGGGATCACAATGAGCAGTTCTTC
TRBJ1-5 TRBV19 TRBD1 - CASSSGGGGQPQHF TGTGCCAGTAGCTCGGGAGGGGGCGGCCAGCCCCAGCATTTT
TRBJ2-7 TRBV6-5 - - CASSRDTGSYEQYF TGTGCCAGCAGCCGGGACACCGGATCCTACGAGCAGTACTTC
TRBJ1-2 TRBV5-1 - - CASSLGGSGGGYTF TGCGCCAGCAGCTTGGGGGGCTCGGGTGGTGGCTACACCTTC
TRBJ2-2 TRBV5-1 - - CASSFESLGELFF TGCGCCAGCAGCTTTGAGAGTTTGGGGGAGCTGTTTTTT
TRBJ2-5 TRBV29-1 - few CSVTTQAGETQYF TGCAGCGTTACGACCCAGGCGGGGGAGACCCAGTACTTC
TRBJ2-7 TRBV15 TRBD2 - CATRAGEGYEQYF TGTGCCACCAGAGCGGGAGAAGGCTACGAGCAGTACTTC
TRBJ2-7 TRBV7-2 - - CASSPWWGPYEQYF TGTGCCAGCAGCCCATGGTGGGGGCCTTACGAGCAGTACTTC
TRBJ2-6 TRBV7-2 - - CASSPDSLGVRSGANVLTF TGTGCCAGCAGCCCGGATTCCCTAGGCGTGCGCTCTGGGGCCAACGTCCTGACTTTC
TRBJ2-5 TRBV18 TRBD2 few CASSRTSGETQYF TGTGCCAGCTCACGGACTAGCGGGGAGACCCAGTACTTC
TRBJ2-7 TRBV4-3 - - CASSQGRRTAAYEQYF TGCGCCAGCAGCCAAGGCCGTCGGACTGCGGCCTACGAGCAGTACTTC
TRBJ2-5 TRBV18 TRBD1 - CASSPLGAGGQETQYF TGTGCCAGCTCACCGCTCGGGGCAGGGGGACAAGAGACCCAGTACTTC
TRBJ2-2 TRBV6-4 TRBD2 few CASSDSGGSTGELFF TGTGCCAGCAGTGACTCCGGGGGGAGCACCGGGGAGCTGTTTTTT
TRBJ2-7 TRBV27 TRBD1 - CASSRGTGDSYEQYF TGTGCCAGCAGCCGAGGGACAGGGGACTCCTACGAGCAGTACTTC
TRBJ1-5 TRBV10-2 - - CASSGAPHNQPQHF TGCGCCAGCAGTGGGGCCCCTCACAATCAGCCCCAGCATTTT
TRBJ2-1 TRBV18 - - CASSLIPLGQPEQQFF TGTGCCAGCTCACTTATCCCCCTCGGACAGCCTGAGCAGCAGTTCTTC
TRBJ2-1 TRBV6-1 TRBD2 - CASVRGVREQFF TGTGCCAGCGTCCGGGGGGTCCGGGAGCAGTTCTTC
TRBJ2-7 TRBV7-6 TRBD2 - CASSFRSSGTYEQYF TGTGCCAGCAGCTTTCGTAGTAGCGGGACCTACGAGCAGTACTTC
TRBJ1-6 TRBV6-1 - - CASSEHRYNSPLHF TGTGCCAGCAGTGAACACAGATATAATTCACCCCTCCACTTT
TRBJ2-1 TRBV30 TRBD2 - CAWSARLAGGLEQFF TGTGCCTGGAGTGCACGACTAGCGGGGGGGCTGGAGCAGTTCTTC
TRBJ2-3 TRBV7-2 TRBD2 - CASSSWTSGTVYTQYF TGTGCCAGCAGCTCATGGACTAGCGGGACCGTGTATACGCAGTATTTT